This T cell receptor (beta chain) comes out of a study of blood T cell repertoires in COVID-19. On the study more broadly: Researchers got acute and convalescent COVID-19 samples from the United States, Italy and Spain. Sources were T cells, B-cell-depleted T cells, or PBMCs; the material itself was cDNA or gDNA.

As processed by the authors: Reference gene primer amplification gave estimated nucleated cell counts. The protocol was immunoSEQ multiplex PCR, while the TCRdb copy is restricted to in-frame clones and leaves out a portion. The V and J calls and the clone size are those of that table, but D and trimming were determined from the DNA. Of roughly 250,000 clones listed, approximately 84% are singletons. The CDR3 is 11 residues long. Germline CDR1 LNHDA, CDR2 SQIVND (reference sequence). Trimming took 6 bases from V and 8 from J, leaving 9 bases between them. This clone appeared a few times. The clonotype originates from a woman older than 75 with acute or convalescent COVID-19. V gene TRBV19 combines with J gene TRBJ2-3; D is undetermined. Sequences were obtained from peripheral blood. CDR3 protein: CASSWSGTQYF. CDR3 bases: TGTGCCAGTAGCTGGAGTGGTACGCAGTATTTT.